Each of the 2 T cell receptor beta chains below was sequenced from the same sample in a study of shared clonotypes between healthy human individuals. Here immunoSEQ multiplex PCR was the method, and the copy in TCRdb shows in-frame clones only, minus some. The sample shows 2,100,000 or so clones, approximately 95% of them seen only once. The sample taken for sequencing was naive CD4+ T cells sorted from blood. Sample subset: CD45RA+ positively selected. The source is a man younger than 35 in good health.

V usage is TRBV12-5 and J usage is TRBJ1-2; TRBD1 matches at 10 bases. The CDR3 totals 15 residues. V was clipped by 5 bases and J by 4 bases; unmatched bases: 7. CDR1 and CDR2 from the germline V gene are LGHNT and FRNRAP. CDR3 DNA: TGTGCTAGTGGTACCAGACAGGGGGCAAGCTATGGCTACACCTTC. Its translation is CASGTRQGASYGYTF.

V is TRBV6-5 and J is TRBJ1-1; D might be TRBD1 (6 bases). The V end lost 8 bases, the J end lost 4 bases, and 11 bases lay between the germline ends. This CDR3 has 12 amino acids. The germline gives CDR1 MNHEY, CDR2 SVGAGI. The CDR3 bases are TGTGCCAGCGCCAGGGGCGGCACTGAAGCTTTCTTT. Its protein product is CASARGGTEAFF.